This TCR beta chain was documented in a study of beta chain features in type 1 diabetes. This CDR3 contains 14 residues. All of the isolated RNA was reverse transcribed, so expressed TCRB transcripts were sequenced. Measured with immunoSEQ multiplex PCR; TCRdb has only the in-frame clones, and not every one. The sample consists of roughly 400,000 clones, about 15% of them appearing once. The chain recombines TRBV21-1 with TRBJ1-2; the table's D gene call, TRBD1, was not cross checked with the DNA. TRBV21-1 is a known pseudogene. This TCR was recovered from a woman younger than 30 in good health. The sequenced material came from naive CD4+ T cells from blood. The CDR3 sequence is CASSKSGTVRGYTF. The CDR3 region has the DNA TGTGCCAGCAGCAAATCCGGAACAGTCCGAGGCTACACCTTC.